This TCR beta chain was sequenced for a study of cytomegalovirus exposure and HLA in healthy donors. PCR used 60 Vbeta primers and 13 Jbeta primers. As handled by the study authors: Later work found tens of millions of unique TCR beta chains, with 9 million to 13 million shared. TCRdb keeps only in-frame clones here, not all; method: immunoSEQ multiplex PCR. V and J calls and clone size are copied from that table; D and trimming were computed from the DNA. The sample has 81,000 or so clones; just under 75% are singletons. Trimming took off 2 bases at V and 4 bases at J, with 9 bases between the two ends. The CDR3 spans 14 residues. Germline CDR1 and CDR2: MNHEY and SVGAGI.

The J gene is TRBJ2-1, the V gene TRBV6-5, with D uncertain. Sequences were obtained from PBMCs. The TCR originated in a man aged 55 to 69 in good health and CMV-seronegative. CDR3 sequence (DNA): TGTGCCAGCAGTTACGTCCGAGAGTACAATGAGCAGTTCTTC. It specifies CASSYVREYNEQFF.